This section outlines one T cell receptor beta chain sequence together with its context. These data come from a study of response to subunit inactivated influenza vaccine. MiXCR was run by TCRdb on the RT-PCR reads, yielding one entry per CDR3 protein. This table has some 540,000 distinct CDR3 sequences, approximately 24% appearing once. These sequences were also reported in another study, on T cells expressing NK-cell markers. As that report states: TCR beta libraries carry UMIs added by 5'RACE template switching. Topping the CD3+CD56-NKG2C+ fraction as well were these clonotypes, in a few donors.

This receptor was identified in a man in his fifties who received an inactivated influenza vaccine. Sequenced here: CD4+ T cells sorted from PBMCs, sampled 11 to 12 days after vaccination.

The CDR3 nucleotides read TGCAGTGCTTTAGACAGATATGCCAATCAGCCCCAGCATTTT. This codes for CSALDRYANQPQHF. The chain recombines TRBV20-1 with TRBJ1-5, with D possibly matching TRBD1 (5 bases). Deletions cut 5 bases from V and 3 bases from J, with 14 bases between. The CDR3 has 14 residues. CDR1 DFQATT and CDR2 SNEGSKA come from the germline V gene (reference sequence).